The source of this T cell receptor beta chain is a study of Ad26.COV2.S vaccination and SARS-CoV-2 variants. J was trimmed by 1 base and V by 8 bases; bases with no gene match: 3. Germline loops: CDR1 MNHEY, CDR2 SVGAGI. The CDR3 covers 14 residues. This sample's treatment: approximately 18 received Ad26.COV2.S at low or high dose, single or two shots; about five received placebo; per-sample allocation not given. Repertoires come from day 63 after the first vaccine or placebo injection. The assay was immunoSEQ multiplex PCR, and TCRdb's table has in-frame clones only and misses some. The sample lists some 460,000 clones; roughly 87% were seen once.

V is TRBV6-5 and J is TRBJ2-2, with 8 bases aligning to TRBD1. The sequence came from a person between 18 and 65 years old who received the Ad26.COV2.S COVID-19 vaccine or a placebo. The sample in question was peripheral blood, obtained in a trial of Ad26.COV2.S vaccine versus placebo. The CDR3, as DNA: TGTGCCAGCGACAGGGGACAGAACACCGGGGAGCTGTTTTTT. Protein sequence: CASDRGQNTGELFF.